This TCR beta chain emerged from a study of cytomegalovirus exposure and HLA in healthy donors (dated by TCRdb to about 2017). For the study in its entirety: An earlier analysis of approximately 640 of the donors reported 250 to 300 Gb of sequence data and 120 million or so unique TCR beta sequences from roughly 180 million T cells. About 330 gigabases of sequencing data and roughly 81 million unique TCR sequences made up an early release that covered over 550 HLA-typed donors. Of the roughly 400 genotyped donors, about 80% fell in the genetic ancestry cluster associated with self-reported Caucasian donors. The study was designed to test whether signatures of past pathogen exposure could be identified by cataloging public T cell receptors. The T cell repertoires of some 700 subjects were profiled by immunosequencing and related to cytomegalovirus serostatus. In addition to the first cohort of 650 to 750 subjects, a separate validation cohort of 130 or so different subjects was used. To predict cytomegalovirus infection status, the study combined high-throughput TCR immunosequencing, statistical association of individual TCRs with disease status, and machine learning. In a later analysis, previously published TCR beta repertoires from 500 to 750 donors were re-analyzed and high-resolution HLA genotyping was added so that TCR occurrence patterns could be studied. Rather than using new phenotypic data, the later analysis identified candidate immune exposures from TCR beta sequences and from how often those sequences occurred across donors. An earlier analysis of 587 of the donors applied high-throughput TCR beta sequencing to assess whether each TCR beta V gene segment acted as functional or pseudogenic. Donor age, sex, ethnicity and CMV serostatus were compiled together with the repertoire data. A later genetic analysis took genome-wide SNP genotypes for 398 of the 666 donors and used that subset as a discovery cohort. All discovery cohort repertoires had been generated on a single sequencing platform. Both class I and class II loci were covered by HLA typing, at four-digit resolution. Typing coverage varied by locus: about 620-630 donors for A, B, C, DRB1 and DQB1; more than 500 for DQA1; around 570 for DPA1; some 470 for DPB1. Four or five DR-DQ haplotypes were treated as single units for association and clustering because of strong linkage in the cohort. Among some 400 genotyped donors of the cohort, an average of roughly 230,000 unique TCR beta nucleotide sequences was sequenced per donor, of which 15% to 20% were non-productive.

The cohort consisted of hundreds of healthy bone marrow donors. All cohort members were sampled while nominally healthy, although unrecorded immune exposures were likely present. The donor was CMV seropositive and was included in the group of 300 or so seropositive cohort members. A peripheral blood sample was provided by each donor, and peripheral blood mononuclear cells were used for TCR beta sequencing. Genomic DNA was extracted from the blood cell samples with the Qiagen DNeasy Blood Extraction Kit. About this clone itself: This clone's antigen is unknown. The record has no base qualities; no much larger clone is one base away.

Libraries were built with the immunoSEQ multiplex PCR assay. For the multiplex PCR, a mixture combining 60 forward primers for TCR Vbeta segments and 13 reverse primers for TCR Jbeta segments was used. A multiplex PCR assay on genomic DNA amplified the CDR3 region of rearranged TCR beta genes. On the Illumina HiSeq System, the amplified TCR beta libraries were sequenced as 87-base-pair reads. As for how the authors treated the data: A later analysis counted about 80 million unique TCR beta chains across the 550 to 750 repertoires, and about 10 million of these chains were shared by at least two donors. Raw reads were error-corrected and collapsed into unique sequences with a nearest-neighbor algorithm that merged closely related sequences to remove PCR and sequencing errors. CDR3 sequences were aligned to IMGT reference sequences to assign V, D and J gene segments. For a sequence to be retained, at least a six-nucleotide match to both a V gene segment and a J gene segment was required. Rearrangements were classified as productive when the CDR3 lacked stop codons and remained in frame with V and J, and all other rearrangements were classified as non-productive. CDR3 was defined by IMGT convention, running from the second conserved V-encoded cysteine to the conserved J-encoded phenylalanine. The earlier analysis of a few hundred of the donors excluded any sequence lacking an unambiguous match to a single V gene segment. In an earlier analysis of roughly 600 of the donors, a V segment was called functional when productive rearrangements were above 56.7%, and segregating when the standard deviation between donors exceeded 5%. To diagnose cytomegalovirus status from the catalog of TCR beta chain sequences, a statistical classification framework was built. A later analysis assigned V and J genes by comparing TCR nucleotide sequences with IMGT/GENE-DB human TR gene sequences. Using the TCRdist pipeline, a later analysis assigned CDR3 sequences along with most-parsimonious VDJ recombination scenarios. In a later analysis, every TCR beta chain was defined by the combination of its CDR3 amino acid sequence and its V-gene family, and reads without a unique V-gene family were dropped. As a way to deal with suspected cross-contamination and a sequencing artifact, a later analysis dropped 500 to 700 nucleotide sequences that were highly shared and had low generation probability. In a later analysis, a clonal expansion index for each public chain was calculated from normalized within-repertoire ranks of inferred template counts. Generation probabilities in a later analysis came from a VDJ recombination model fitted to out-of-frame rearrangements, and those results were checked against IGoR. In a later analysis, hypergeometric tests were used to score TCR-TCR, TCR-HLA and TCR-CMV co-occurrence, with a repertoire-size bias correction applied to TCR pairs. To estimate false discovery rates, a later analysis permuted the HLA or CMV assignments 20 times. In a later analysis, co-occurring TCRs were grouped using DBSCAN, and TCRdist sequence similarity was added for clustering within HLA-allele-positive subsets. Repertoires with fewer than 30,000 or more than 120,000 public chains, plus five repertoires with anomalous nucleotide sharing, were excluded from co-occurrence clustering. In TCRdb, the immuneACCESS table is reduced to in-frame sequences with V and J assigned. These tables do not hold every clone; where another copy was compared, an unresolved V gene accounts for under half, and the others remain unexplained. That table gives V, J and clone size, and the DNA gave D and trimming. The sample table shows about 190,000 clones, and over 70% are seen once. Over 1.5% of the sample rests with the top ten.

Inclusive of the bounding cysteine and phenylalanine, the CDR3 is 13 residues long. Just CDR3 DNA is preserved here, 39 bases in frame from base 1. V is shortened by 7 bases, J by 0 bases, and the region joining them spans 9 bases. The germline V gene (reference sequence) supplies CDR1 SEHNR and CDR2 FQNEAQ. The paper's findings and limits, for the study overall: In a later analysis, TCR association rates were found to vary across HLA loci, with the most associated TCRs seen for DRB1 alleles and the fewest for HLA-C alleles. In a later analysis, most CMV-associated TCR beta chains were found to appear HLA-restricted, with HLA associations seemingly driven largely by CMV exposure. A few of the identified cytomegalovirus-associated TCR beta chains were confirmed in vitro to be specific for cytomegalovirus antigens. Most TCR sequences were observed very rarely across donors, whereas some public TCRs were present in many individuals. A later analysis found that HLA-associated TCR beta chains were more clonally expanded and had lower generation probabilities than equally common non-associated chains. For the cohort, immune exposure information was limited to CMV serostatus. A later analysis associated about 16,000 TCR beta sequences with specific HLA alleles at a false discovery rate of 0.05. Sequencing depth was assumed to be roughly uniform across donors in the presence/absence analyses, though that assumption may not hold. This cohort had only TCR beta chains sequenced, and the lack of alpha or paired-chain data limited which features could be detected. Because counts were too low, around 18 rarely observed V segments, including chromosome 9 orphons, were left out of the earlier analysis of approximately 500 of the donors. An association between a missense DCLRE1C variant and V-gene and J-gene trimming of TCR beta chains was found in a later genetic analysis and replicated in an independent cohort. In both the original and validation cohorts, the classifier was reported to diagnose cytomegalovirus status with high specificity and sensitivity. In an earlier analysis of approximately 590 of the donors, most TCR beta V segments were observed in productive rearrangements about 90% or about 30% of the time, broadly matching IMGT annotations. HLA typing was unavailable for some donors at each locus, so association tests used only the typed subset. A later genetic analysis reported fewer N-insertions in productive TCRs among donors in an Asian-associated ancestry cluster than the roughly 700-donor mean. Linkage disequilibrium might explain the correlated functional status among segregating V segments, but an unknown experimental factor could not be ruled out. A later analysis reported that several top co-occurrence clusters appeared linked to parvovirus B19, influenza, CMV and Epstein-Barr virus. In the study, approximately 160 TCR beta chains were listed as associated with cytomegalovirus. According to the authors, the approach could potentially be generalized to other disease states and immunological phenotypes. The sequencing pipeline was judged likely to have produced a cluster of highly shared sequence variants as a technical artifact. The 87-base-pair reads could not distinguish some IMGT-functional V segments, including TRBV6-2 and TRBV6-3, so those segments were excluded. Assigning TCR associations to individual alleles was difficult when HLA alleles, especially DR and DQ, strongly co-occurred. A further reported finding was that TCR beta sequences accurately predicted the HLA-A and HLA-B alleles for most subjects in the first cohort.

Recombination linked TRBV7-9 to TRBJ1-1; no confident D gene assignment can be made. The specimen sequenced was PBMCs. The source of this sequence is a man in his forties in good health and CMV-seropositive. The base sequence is TGTGCCAGCACGGGGAAGGTGAACACTGAAGCTTTCTTT. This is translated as CASTGKVNTEAFF.